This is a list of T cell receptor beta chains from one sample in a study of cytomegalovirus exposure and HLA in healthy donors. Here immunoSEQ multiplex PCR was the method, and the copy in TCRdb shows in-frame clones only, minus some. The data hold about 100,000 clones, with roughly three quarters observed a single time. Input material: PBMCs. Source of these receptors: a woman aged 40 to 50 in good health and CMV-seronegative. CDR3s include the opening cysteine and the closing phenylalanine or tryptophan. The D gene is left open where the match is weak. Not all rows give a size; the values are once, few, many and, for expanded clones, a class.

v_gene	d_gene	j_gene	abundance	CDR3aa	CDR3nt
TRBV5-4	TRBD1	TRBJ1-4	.	CASSWYEGATNEKLFF	TGTGCCAGCAGCTGGTATGAGGGGGCGACTAATGAAAAACTGTTTTTT
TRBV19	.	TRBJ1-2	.	CASAGRYGYTF	TGTGCCAGTGCGGGGAGATATGGCTACACCTTC
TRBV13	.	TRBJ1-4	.	CASSLGLREKKLFF	TGTGCCAGCAGCTTAGGCCTCCGGGAGAAAAAACTGTTTTTT
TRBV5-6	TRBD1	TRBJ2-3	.	CASSWGQGADTQYF	TGTGCCAGCAGCTGGGGACAGGGGGCAGATACGCAGTATTTT
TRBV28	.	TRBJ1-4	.	CASSRAGRNEKLFF	TGTGCCAGCAGTAGGGCGGGGCGGAATGAAAAACTGTTTTTT
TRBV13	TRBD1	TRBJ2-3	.	CASSLRDRGSTDTQYF	TGTGCCAGCAGCTTAAGGGACAGGGGCAGCACAGATACGCAGTATTTT
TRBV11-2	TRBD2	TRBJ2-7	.	CASSSPGGRALYEQYF	TGTGCCAGCAGCTCACCGGGCGGGAGGGCCCTCTACGAGCAGTACTTC
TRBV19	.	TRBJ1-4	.	CASSIMGGEKLFF	TGTGCCAGTAGTATAATGGGGGGTGAAAAACTGTTTTTT
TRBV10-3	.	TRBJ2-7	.	CAISESNPGSYEQYF	TGTGCCATCAGTGAGTCGAATCCAGGCTCCTACGAGCAGTACTTC
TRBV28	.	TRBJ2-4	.	CASSSGRKTGTGYF	TGTGCCAGCAGTTCAGGGCGAAAAACGGGCACGGGGTACTTC
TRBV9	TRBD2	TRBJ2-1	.	CASSPRLAGGFNEQFF	TGTGCCAGCAGCCCAAGGCTAGCGGGAGGTTTCAATGAGCAGTTCTTC
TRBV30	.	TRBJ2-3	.	CAWSRDLTPTDTQYF	TGTGCCTGGAGCCGTGACTTGACCCCCACAGATACGCAGTATTTT
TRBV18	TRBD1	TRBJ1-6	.	CASSTDRKNSPLHF	TGTGCCAGCTCAACGGACAGGAAAAATTCACCCCTCCACTTT
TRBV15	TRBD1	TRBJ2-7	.	CATSRVGRGIFYEQYF	TGTGCCACCAGCAGAGTGGGCAGGGGGATTTTTTACGAGCAGTACTTC
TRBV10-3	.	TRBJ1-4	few	CAISETLGRSQGEKLFF	TGTGCCATCAGTGAGACGTTGGGACGGTCCCAGGGGGAAAAACTGTTTTTT
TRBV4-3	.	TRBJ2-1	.	CASSQDALTTEQFF	TGCGCCAGCAGCCAAGATGCTCTTACAACGGAGCAGTTCTTC
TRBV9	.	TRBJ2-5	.	CASSVAGGATQETQYF	TGTGCCAGCAGCGTAGCTGGGGGGGCTACTCAAGAGACCCAGTACTTC
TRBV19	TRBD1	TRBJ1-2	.	CASSRTSGQGGSHYGYTF	TGTGCCAGTAGCCGAACCTCGGGACAGGGAGGCTCTCACTATGGCTACACCTTC
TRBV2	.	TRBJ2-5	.	CASSGSKLQETQYF	TGTGCCAGCAGTGGATCTAAACTCCAAGAGACCCAGTACTTC
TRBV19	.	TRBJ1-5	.	CASSNFDRSNQPQHF	TGTGCCAGTAGTAACTTCGACAGGTCCAATCAGCCCCAGCATTTT
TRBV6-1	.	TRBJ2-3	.	CASSAGAPTDTQYF	TGTGCCAGCAGTGCCGGAGCCCCCACAGATACGCAGTATTTT
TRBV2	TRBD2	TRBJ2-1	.	CASSESASGRGNEQFF	TGTGCCAGCAGTGAAAGCGCTAGCGGGAGGGGTAATGAGCAGTTCTTC
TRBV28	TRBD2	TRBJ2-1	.	CASSPLGGSGSYNEQFF	TGTGCCAGCAGTCCTCTCGGCGGTAGCGGGAGCTACAATGAGCAGTTCTTC
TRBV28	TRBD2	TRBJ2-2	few	CASSFLTRGLGGTGELFF	TGTGCCAGCAGTTTCCTTACACGGGGACTAGGGGGGACCGGGGAGCTGTTTTTT
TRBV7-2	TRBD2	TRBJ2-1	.	CASSSGTRISYNEQFF	TGTGCCAGCAGCTCCGGGACTAGAATCTCCTACAATGAGCAGTTCTTC
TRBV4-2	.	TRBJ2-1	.	CASSQEVSGPYNEQFF	TGTGCCAGCAGCCAAGAAGTTAGCGGACCCTACAATGAGCAGTTCTTC
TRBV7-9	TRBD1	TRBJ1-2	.	CATKPSPRQGRTGYTF	TGTGCCACCAAGCCTTCCCCAAGACAGGGTCGTACTGGCTACACCTTC
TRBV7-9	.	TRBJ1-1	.	CASSPEWAGENTEAFF	TGTGCCAGCAGCCCAGAGTGGGCAGGGGAGAACACTGAAGCTTTCTTT
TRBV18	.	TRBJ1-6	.	CASSPFTQRNNSPLHF	TGTGCCAGCTCACCGTTTACACAGAGAAACAATTCACCCCTCCACTTT
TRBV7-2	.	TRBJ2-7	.	CASSLIRVRDYEQYF	TGTGCCAGCAGCTTAATCCGGGTCCGGGACTACGAGCAGTACTTC
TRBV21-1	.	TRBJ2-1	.	CASSNGSSVTAEEQFF	TGTGCCAGCAGCAACGGGTCTAGCGTGACCGCGGAGGAGCAGTTCTTC
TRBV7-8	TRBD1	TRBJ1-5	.	CASSLAGVRGSNQPQHF	TGTGCCAGCAGCTTAGCTGGGGTCAGGGGGAGCAATCAGCCCCAGCATTTT
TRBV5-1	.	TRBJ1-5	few	CASSLQIGQPQHF	TGCGCCAGCAGCTTGCAGATCGGGCAGCCCCAGCATTTT
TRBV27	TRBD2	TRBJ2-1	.	CASSFSRGRYNEQFF	TGTGCCAGCAGTTTTTCTCGCGGGAGGTACAATGAGCAGTTCTTC
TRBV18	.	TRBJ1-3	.	CASSPNGARVGGNTIYF	TGTGCCAGCTCACCAAATGGCGCCAGGGTTGGTGGAAACACCATATATTTT
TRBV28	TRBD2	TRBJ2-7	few	CASSSLAGRMYEQYF	TGTGCCAGCAGTTCCCTAGCGGGAAGGATGTACGAGCAGTACTTC
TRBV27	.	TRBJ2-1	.	CASSPWVWSEQFF	TGTGCCAGCAGTCCGTGGGTCTGGAGTGAGCAGTTCTTC
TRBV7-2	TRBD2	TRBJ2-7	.	CASSFVGGSSYEQYF	TGTGCCAGCAGCTTTGTCGGCGGGAGTTCCTACGAGCAGTACTTC
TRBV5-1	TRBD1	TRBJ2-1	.	CASRGQGNEQFF	TGCGCCAGCAGGGGACAGGGCAATGAGCAGTTCTTC
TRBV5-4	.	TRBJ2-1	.	CASSRQRAGYNEQFF	TGTGCCAGCAGCCGACAGCGGGCTGGTTACAATGAGCAGTTCTTC
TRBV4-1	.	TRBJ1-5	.	CASSQAGLDQPQHF	TGCGCCAGCAGCCAAGCAGGGTTGGATCAGCCCCAGCATTTT
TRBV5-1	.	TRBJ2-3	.	CASSLAAVSDTQYF	TGCGCCAGCAGCTTGGCGGCGGTTTCAGATACGCAGTATTTT
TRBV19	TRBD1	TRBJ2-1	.	CASTGTADNEQFF	TGTGCCAGTACCGGGACAGCCGACAATGAGCAGTTCTTC
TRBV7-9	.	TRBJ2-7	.	CTSQTTTTYEQYF	TGTACCAGCCAAACGACGACTACCTACGAGCAGTACTTC